This T cell receptor (beta chain) originates from a study of T cells in Graves' hyperthyroidism and ophthalmopathy. Study results and caveats: From stable hyperthyroidism, ophthalmopathy was set apart by a 13 V-J model.

Patients between 18 and 65 years old had hyperthyroidism, newly diagnosed and lasting under 2 months. RNA transcripts gave rise to amplified TCR beta CDR3 regions. First-round RT-PCR with HTBI primers amplified the TCR CDR3 region. TCRdb reanalysed the multiplex PCR reads using MiXCR and keeps one entry per CDR3 protein. The sample carries about 360,000 distinct CDR3 sequences, 13% recorded once. CDR3 length: 14 amino acids. Trimming removed 6 bases from V and 5 bases from J, with 17 bases in between. The V gene's germline CDR1 is PRHDT and CDR2 FYEKMQ (reference sequence). This clonotype came up a few times. Its target is not known.

Sequenced sample: blood. The clonotype originates from a young woman with Graves' hyperthyroidism. This chain joins TRBV13 and TRBJ2-7; D tentatively fits TRBD1 or TRBD2 (5 bases each). The CDR3 bases are TGTGCCAGCAGTTTCCGTACGGGGCTCCACGAGCAGTACTTC. Its protein is CASSFRTGLHEQYF. The full variable domain, its missing parts supplied by reference TRBV13 and TRBJ2-7, is AAGVIQSPRHLIKEKRETATLKCYPIPRHDTVYWYQQGPGQDPQFLISFYEKMQSDKGSIPDRFSAQQFSDYHSELNMSSLELGDSALYFCASSFRTGLHEQYFGPGTRLTVT.